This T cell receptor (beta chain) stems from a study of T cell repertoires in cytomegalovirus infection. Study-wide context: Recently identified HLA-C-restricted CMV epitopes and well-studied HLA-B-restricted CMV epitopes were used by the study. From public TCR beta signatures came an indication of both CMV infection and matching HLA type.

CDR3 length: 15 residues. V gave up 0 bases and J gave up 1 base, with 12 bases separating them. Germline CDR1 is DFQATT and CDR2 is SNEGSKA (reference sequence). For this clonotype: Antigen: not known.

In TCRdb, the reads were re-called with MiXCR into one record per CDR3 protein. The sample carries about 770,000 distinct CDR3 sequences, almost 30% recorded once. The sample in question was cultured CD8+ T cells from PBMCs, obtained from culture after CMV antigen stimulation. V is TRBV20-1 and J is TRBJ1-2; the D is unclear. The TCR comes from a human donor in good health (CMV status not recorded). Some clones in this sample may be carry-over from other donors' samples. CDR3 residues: CSARDKWRDNYGYTF. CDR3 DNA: TGCAGTGCTAGAGATAAATGGCGGGATAACTATGGCTACACCTTC.